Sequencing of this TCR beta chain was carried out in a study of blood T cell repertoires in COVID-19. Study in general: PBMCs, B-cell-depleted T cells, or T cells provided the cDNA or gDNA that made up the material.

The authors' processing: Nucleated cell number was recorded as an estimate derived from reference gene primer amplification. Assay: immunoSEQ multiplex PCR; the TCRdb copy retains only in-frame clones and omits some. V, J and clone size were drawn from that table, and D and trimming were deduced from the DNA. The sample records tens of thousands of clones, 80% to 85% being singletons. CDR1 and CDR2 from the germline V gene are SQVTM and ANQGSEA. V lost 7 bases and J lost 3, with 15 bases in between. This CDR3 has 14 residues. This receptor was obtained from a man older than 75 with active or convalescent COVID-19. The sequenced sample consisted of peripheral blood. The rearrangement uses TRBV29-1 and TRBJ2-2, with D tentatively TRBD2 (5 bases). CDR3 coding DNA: TGCAGCGCTGCTCCCAGGCGGGACACCGGGGAGCTGTTTTTT. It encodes CSAAPRRDTGELFF.